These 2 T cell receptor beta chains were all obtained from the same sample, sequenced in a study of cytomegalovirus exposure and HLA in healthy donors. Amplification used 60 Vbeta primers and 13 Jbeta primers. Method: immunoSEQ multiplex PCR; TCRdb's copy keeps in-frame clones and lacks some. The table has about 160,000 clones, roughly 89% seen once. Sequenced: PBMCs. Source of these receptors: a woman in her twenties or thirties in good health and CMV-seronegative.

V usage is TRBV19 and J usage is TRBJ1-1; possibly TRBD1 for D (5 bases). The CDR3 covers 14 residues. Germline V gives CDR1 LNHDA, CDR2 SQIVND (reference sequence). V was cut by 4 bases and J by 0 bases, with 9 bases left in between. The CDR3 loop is CASSTGHLNTEAFF. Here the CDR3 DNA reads TGTGCCAGTAGTACCGGACACCTGAACACTGAAGCTTTCTTT.

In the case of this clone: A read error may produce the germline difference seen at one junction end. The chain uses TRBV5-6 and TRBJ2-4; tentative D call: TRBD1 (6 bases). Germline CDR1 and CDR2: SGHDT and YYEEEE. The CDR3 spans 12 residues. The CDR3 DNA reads TGTGCCAGCAGCGTGAGGGACACTATTGAGAGGTTC. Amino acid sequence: CASSVRDTIERF.